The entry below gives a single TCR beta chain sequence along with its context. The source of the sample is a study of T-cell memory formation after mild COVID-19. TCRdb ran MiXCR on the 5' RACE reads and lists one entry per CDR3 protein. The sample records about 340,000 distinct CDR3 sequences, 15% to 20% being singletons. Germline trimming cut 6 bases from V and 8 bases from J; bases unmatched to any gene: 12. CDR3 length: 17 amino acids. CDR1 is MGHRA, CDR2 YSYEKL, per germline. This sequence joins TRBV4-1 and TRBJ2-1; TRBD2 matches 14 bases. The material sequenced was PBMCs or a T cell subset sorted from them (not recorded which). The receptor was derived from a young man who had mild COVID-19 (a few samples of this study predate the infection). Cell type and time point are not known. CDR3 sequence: CASSRGLAGGLGHEQFF. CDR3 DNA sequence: TGCGCCAGCAGTCGAGGACTAGCGGGGGGCCTGGGTCATGAGCAGTTCTTC.